This T cell receptor (beta chain) was recorded in a study of T cell responses to AZD1222 COVID-19 vaccine (dated by TCRdb to the early 2020s). For the wider study: A total of 233 trial participants underwent TCR sequencing, of whom 200 to 220 had received two doses of AZD1222 and around 26 had received two doses of the MenACWY control vaccine. Trial participants were enrolled by age into 18-55, 56-69 and 70-plus year subgroups, with roughly 150, 30 and 60 TCR-sequenced participants respectively. Results and caveats for the whole study, not just this receptor: Conclusions about previously exposed vaccinees are limited, since just five or six AZD1222 recipients were seropositive for SARS-CoV-2 at baseline. In the small 56-69-year group, the increase in depth fell short of significance, most likely because of low power. Participants were mostly white British and included more females than males, and it was suggested by the authors that clonal diversity may have been underestimated. After two AZD1222 doses, both the breadth and the depth of spike-specific TCRs were significantly higher than at day 0 and than in MenACWY recipients. No day 14 peak-response samples were available, so repertoires were characterized only after the peak T cell response. The whole spike protein was spanned by vaccine-associated CD4 TCRs, and dominant responses were seen in regions 160-218 and 743-854. Reportedly, close to half of the unique spike-specific TCRs recognized epitopes lying outside the regions that are mutated in the B.1.351 and B.1.1.7 variants.

The meaning of the sample's time point label: about 28 days (+/-7) after the second vaccine dose. AZD1222 recipients whose second dose came at about 4 weeks and those whose second dose came at about 12 weeks were combined into one group, since spike-specific TCR depth and breadth did not differ between the two schedules. Samples from vaccinated people were obtained from the UK trials COV001 and COV002, which included a single-blind randomized controlled phase 2/3 trial of AZD1222 (ChAdOx1 nCoV-19) in healthy adults. For TCRbeta chain sequencing, PBMC samples were collected from trial participants at day 0 and at day 28 after the second dose. There are 13 amino acids in the CDR3, from cysteine to phenylalanine inclusive. Solely the CDR3 DNA is kept, with 39 bases framed from the first base. A distance of 11 bases separates the germline ends of V and J, which lose 5 bases and 3 bases respectively. The CDR1 and CDR2 encoded by the germline V gene are MNHEY and SVGAGI.

For this clone: This clone's antigen is unknown. No much larger clone is present one base from it, and per-base qualities are unavailable.

The CDR3 regions of human TCRbeta chains were subjected to immunosequencing. In the authors' own workflow: TCRs in the repertoires were compared against a reference library of SARS-CoV-2-specific TCRs that had been generated with the MIRA antigen-specificity platform. Breadth was defined as the fraction of unique TCRs that were SARS-CoV-2-associated. Depth was defined as the fraction of total T cells that were SARS-CoV-2-associated. Using the MIRA data, each spike-specific TCR was assigned both to the spike region to which the TCR was reactive and to a CD4 or CD8 class. Log10-transformed breadth and depth values were compared by one-way ANOVA with Sidak's multiple comparisons tests. TCRdb mirrors the immuneACCESS table, restricted to in-frame sequences. Some clones are absent from its copies; in checked studies, under half trace to an unresolved V gene, and the reason for the others is unknown. The DNA was the basis for D and trimming; V, J and clone size are from that table. The sample records around 150,000 clones, just over 90% of which are singletons. The ten largest clones capture more than 1% of the sample.

The TCR sequence derives from an adult who received the AZD1222 COVID-19 vaccine. The sample consisted of peripheral blood, taken 28 days after the second AZD1222 dose. Recombination linked TRBV6-5 to TRBJ2-7; the D gene is possibly TRBD1 or TRBD2, with 5 bases matching each. The CDR3 protein is CASSRDAFYEQYF. The bases are TGTGCCAGCAGTCGGGACGCTTTCTACGAGCAGTACTTC.